This record concerns one T cell receptor beta chain sequence. Its antigen remains unknown. The data belong to a study of memory CD4+ T cells and cytomegalovirus serostatus. Points from the study as a whole: Of 150 to 200 reported CMV TCRbeta sequences, just over 65 were found in memory CD4+ repertoires.

V shed 5 bases and J 1 base; nucleotides not matched to a gene: 8. Germline CDR1 is SGHKS and CDR2 is YYEKEE (reference sequence). This CDR3 region has 15 residues. The sort gate was single viable CD3+CD4+CD8-CD45RO+ cells for memory CD4+ T cells. TCRdb keeps only in-frame clones here, not all; method: immunoSEQ multiplex PCR. The sample has under 80,000 clones, approximately 78% seen once. The source material was memory CD4+ T cells from blood. This rearrangement joins TRBV5-5 to TRBJ2-7, with 8 positions matching TRBD2. The receptor was isolated from an adult in good health and CMV-seropositive. In nucleotides, the CDR3 is TGTGCCAGCAGGCTCCCGGGGGGGAAGTCCTACGAGCAGTACTTC. Translation: CASRLPGGKSYEQYF.